This is a list of T cell receptor beta chains from one sample in a study of CXCR3-negative and CXCR3-positive naive CD8 T cells. For each CDR3 protein, TCRdb gives one entry from its re-call of the 5' RACE reads, without DNA. In all, the sample yields around 40,000 distinct CDR3 sequences. The sequenced material came from naive CXCR3- CD8+ T cells from blood. Source of these receptors: a human donor in good health. Some clones in this sample may be carry-over from other donors' samples. CDR3s include the opening cysteine and the closing phenylalanine or tryptophan. Fields, in order: J gene, V gene, clone size, CDR3 protein. Not all rows give a size; the values are once, few, many and, for expanded clones, a class.

J: TRBJ2-6; V: TRBV6-2/TRBV6-3; size: -; CDR3: CASSRDTAGANVLTF
J: TRBJ1-2; V: TRBV12-3/TRBV12-4; size: -; CDR3: CASSSPHRNYGYTF
J: TRBJ2-3; V: TRBV29-1; size: -; CDR3: CSVCPGTDTQYF
J: TRBJ1-2; V: TRBV7-9; size: -; CDR3: CASSLGNNYGYTF
J: TRBJ2-5; V: TRBV12-3/TRBV12-4; size: -; CDR3: CASVGGGPGRPQYF
J: TRBJ2-1; V: TRBV6-5; size: -; CDR3: CASSRGRTLYNEQFF
J: TRBJ2-6; V: TRBV28; size: -; CDR3: CASSLFTGGAGANVLTF
J: TRBJ2-5; V: TRBV12-3/TRBV12-4; size: -; CDR3: CASSGGTSGGDEETQYF
J: TRBJ2-7; V: TRBV7-2; size: -; CDR3: CASSPGQGYRSYEQYF
J: TRBJ2-6; V: TRBV14; size: -; CDR3: CARSQFNSGANVLTF
J: TRBJ2-1; V: TRBV20-1; size: -; CDR3: CSARDDSGAYNEQFF
J: TRBJ2-2; V: TRBV5-1; size: -; CDR3: CASSWTGNTGELFF
J: TRBJ1-6; V: TRBV14; size: -; CDR3: CASSTRDSYNSPLHF
J: TRBJ2-4; V: TRBV5-1; size: -; CDR3: CASHTGEIAKNIQYF
J: TRBJ1-5; V: TRBV7-8; size: -; CDR3: CASSLADSSNQPQHF
J: TRBJ2-5; V: TRBV6-5; size: -; CDR3: CASSEEQGARETQYF
J: TRBJ1-1; V: TRBV12-3/TRBV12-4; size: -; CDR3: CASPGGTEAFF
J: TRBJ2-1; V: TRBV29-1; size: -; CDR3: CSAGTGEYSEQFF
J: TRBJ2-2; V: TRBV7-8; size: -; CDR3: CASSLAFFGTTNTGELFF
J: TRBJ2-7; V: TRBV7-7; size: medium-sized; CDR3: CASSLASGLEQYF
J: TRBJ2-5; V: TRBV5-1; size: -; CDR3: CASSYPREELGETQYF
J: TRBJ2-7; V: TRBV27; size: -; CDR3: CASGVVAAFGVAEQYF
J: TRBJ2-7; V: TRBV5-5; size: -; CDR3: CASSLGTGGPYEPYF
J: TRBJ1-2; V: TRBV30; size: -; CDR3: CAWSRGHSRGYTF
J: TRBJ2-1; V: TRBV5-1; size: -; CDR3: CARSLRTQGAVGNEQFF
J: TRBJ2-2; V: TRBV6-5; size: -; CDR3: CASRSGQGRFTGELFF
J: TRBJ1-1; V: TRBV3-1; size: -; CDR3: CASSQLAGAGRNTEAFF
J: TRBJ1-6; V: TRBV15; size: -; CDR3: CATSSDRGVSSPLHF
J: TRBJ1-4; V: TRBV28; size: -; CDR3: CASSQREGAFATNEKLFF
J: TRBJ2-1; V: TRBV6-2/TRBV6-3; size: -; CDR3: CASSYSIVVSDEQFF
J: TRBJ1-1; V: TRBV27; size: -; CDR3: CASSLDRQNTEALF
J: TRBJ2-2; V: TRBV4-3; size: -; CDR3: CASSQDPGNTGELFF